This is a list of T cell receptor beta chains from one sample in a study of T cells in localized non-small cell lung cancer. The repertoire was sequenced with immunoSEQ multiplex PCR; TCRdb's copy has only in-frame clones and lacks some. Of about 33,000 clones in the sample, approximately 91% were seen once. Sequencing was performed on PBMCs, taken before any cancer treatment. These receptor sequences come from a man aged 40 to 75 with stage II lung adenocarcinoma. The CDR3 runs from the conserved cysteine through the conserved F or W. A D gene is named only where the DNA matches it firmly. Only some rows state a clone size, as once, few, many or a class for expanded clones.

D gene: TRBD1; J gene: TRBJ1-5; clone size: few; CDR3 length: 17; V gene: TRBV19; CDR3 DNA: TGTGCCAGTAGTATAAACAGGGGAGACAGAAGCAATCAGCCCCAGCATTTT; CDR3 protein: CASSINRGDRSNQPQHF
D gene: TRBD2; J gene: TRBJ2-7; clone size: .; CDR3 length: 15; V gene: TRBV30; CDR3 DNA: TGTGCCTGGACCCGGGGACTAGCGGTGAACTACGAGCAGTACTTC; CDR3 protein: CAWTRGLAVNYEQYF
D gene: .; J gene: TRBJ2-3; clone size: .; CDR3 length: 16; V gene: TRBV5-4; CDR3 DNA: TGTGCCAGCAACTCCCCCAAGACTCAAGGGACAGATACGCAGTATTTT; CDR3 protein: CASNSPKTQGTDTQYF
D gene: .; J gene: TRBJ2-7; clone size: .; CDR3 length: 12; V gene: TRBV11-2; CDR3 DNA: TGTGCCAGCAGCCTGGAAGGACGTTCTCCCAACTTC; CDR3 protein: CASSLEGRSPNF
D gene: TRBD1; J gene: TRBJ2-7; clone size: .; CDR3 length: 15; V gene: TRBV7-2; CDR3 DNA: TGTGCCAGCAGCTCGTGGACAGGGGAGTTAGACGAGCAGTACTTC; CDR3 protein: CASSSWTGELDEQYF
D gene: .; J gene: TRBJ1-2; clone size: .; CDR3 length: 12; V gene: TRBV29-1; CDR3 DNA: TGCAGCGTTGCTTACAGTAACTATGGCTACACCTTC; CDR3 protein: CSVAYSNYGYTF
D gene: TRBD1; J gene: TRBJ1-2; clone size: once; CDR3 length: 14; V gene: TRBV27; CDR3 DNA: TGTGCCAGCAGTTCCGGGACAGGGAACTATGGCTACACCTTC; CDR3 protein: CASSSGTGNYGYTF
D gene: .; J gene: TRBJ2-7; clone size: .; CDR3 length: 13; V gene: TRBV10-2; CDR3 DNA: TGCGCCAGCAGTGAGTCTACCAGCTCCGAGCAGTACTTC; CDR3 protein: CASSESTSSEQYF
D gene: TRBD1; J gene: TRBJ2-1; clone size: few; CDR3 length: 17; V gene: TRBV11-2; CDR3 DNA: TGTGCCAGCAGCTTAAGGGCCGCAGGGGGAGTCAACGATGAGCAGTTCTTC; CDR3 protein: CASSLRAAGGVNDEQFF
D gene: .; J gene: TRBJ1-1; clone size: .; CDR3 length: 14; V gene: TRBV9; CDR3 DNA: TGTGCCAGCAGCGTTTCAGGACAGAACACTGAAGCTTTCTTT; CDR3 protein: CASSVSGQNTEAFF
D gene: .; J gene: TRBJ2-1; clone size: .; CDR3 length: 16; V gene: TRBV9; CDR3 DNA: TGTGCCAGCAGCGTAGAGGCGGGAAAAGTATACAATGAGCAGTTCTTC; CDR3 protein: CASSVEAGKVYNEQFF
D gene: .; J gene: TRBJ1-2; clone size: .; CDR3 length: 14; V gene: TRBV7-9; CDR3 DNA: TGTGCCAGCAGCCCCCCGGGGCGGACGGGTGGCTACACCTTC; CDR3 protein: CASSPPGRTGGYTF
D gene: .; J gene: TRBJ2-7; clone size: .; CDR3 length: 13; V gene: TRBV5-1; CDR3 DNA: TGCGCCAGCAGCTTGGACAGGGCGTACGAGCAGTACTTC; CDR3 protein: CASSLDRAYEQYF
D gene: .; J gene: TRBJ2-1; clone size: .; CDR3 length: 13; V gene: TRBV4-2; CDR3 DNA: TGTGCCAGCAGCCAAGTAGGAGGCGACGAGCAGTTCTTC; CDR3 protein: CASSQVGGDEQFF
D gene: .; J gene: TRBJ2-3; clone size: .; CDR3 length: 15; V gene: TRBV27; CDR3 DNA: TGTGCCAGCAGTTTCGAGGGCCGGGAAACGCATACGCAGTATTTT; CDR3 protein: CASSFEGRETHTQYF
D gene: .; J gene: TRBJ2-7; clone size: .; CDR3 length: 14; V gene: TRBV9; CDR3 DNA: TGTGCCAGCAGCGTAGGGGTAGGCCCCTACGAGCAGTACTTC; CDR3 protein: CASSVGVGPYEQYF
D gene: .; J gene: TRBJ1-2; clone size: .; CDR3 length: 12; V gene: TRBV12-5; CDR3 DNA: TGTGCTAGTGCCCTGGACCACTATGGCTACACCTTC; CDR3 protein: CASALDHYGYTF
D gene: TRBD2; J gene: TRBJ2-2; clone size: .; CDR3 length: 15; V gene: TRBV27; CDR3 DNA: TGTGCCAGCAGTAGGACTAGCGGGAGTCCCGGGGAGCTGTTTTTT; CDR3 protein: CASSRTSGSPGELFF
D gene: .; J gene: TRBJ2-7; clone size: .; CDR3 length: 13; V gene: TRBV27; CDR3 DNA: TGTGCCAGCAGTTCGCGCCCGGGTAACGAGCAGTACTTC; CDR3 protein: CASSSRPGNEQYF
D gene: TRBD2; J gene: TRBJ2-2; clone size: .; CDR3 length: 16; V gene: TRBV18; CDR3 DNA: TGTGCCAGCTCACCCGGGCTAGCGGGGACCACCGGGGAGCTGTTTTTT; CDR3 protein: CASSPGLAGTTGELFF
D gene: .; J gene: TRBJ2-1; clone size: .; CDR3 length: 18; V gene: TRBV27; CDR3 DNA: TGTGCCAGCAGTTTCGGGAACTTAGCGGCCCCCTCCTACAATGAGCAGTTCTTC; CDR3 protein: CASSFGNLAAPSYNEQFF
D gene: .; J gene: TRBJ2-5; clone size: .; CDR3 length: 13; V gene: TRBV18; CDR3 DNA: TGTGCCAGCTCACCAGGGTTTGGAGAGACCCAGTACTTC; CDR3 protein: CASSPGFGETQYF
D gene: .; J gene: TRBJ1-3; clone size: .; CDR3 length: 16; V gene: TRBV4-1; CDR3 DNA: TGCGCCAGCAGCCAAGATCGGGGGCCCAGAACCCATGCCATATATTTT; CDR3 protein: CASSQDRGPRTHAIYF
D gene: .; J gene: TRBJ2-7; clone size: .; CDR3 length: 16; V gene: TRBV2; CDR3 DNA: TGTGCCAGCACCAACCAATGGGGGACGAGCCCCGACGAGCAGTACTTC; CDR3 protein: CASTNQWGTSPDEQYF
D gene: TRBD2; J gene: TRBJ2-3; clone size: .; CDR3 length: 16; V gene: TRBV4-1; CDR3 DNA: TGCGCCAGCAGCCAAGAGGGACTAGGGCCCACAGATACGCAGTATTTT; CDR3 protein: CASSQEGLGPTDTQYF
D gene: TRBD1; J gene: TRBJ1-4; clone size: .; CDR3 length: 15; V gene: TRBV2; CDR3 DNA: TGTGCCAGCAGTCAGGGCGGCAGGGGGAATGAAAAACTGTTTTTT; CDR3 protein: CASSQGGRGNEKLFF
D gene: .; J gene: TRBJ2-2; clone size: .; CDR3 length: 15; V gene: TRBV10-2; CDR3 DNA: TGCGCCAGTTGTCGTCGGGCGGGTGACACCGGGGAGCTGTTTTTT; CDR3 protein: CASCRRAGDTGELFF
D gene: .; J gene: TRBJ1-4; clone size: once; CDR3 length: 14; V gene: TRBV29-1; CDR3 DNA: TGCAGCGTTGAAAGGGGCAGGGAAGGTGAAAAACTGTTTTTT; CDR3 protein: CSVERGREGEKLFF
D gene: TRBD2; J gene: TRBJ2-1; clone size: once; CDR3 length: 13; V gene: TRBV6-5; CDR3 DNA: TGTGCCAGCAGGACTAGCGGGAGTGGTGAGCAGTTCTTC; CDR3 protein: CASRTSGSGEQFF
D gene: .; J gene: TRBJ1-2; clone size: .; CDR3 length: 11; V gene: TRBV2; CDR3 DNA: TGTGCCAGCAGTGCCTACTATGGCTACACCTTC; CDR3 protein: CASSAYYGYTF
D gene: TRBD1; J gene: TRBJ2-7; clone size: medium-sized; CDR3 length: 17; V gene: TRBV4-1; CDR3 DNA: TGCGCCAGCAGCCAAGTCGGGACAGGGGGGAGCCCCTACGAGCAGTACTTC; CDR3 protein: CASSQVGTGGSPYEQYF
D gene: .; J gene: TRBJ2-2; clone size: .; CDR3 length: 14; V gene: TRBV4-2; CDR3 DNA: TGTGCCAGCAGCCAAGATGCAGTCACCGGGGAGCTGTTTTTT; CDR3 protein: CASSQDAVTGELFF
D gene: TRBD1; J gene: TRBJ1-1; clone size: .; CDR3 length: 18; V gene: TRBV30; CDR3 DNA: TGTGCCTGGCATCCTGGGACAGGTCGAGGTGGGGGTCACACTGAAGCTTTCTTT; CDR3 protein: CAWHPGTGRGGGHTEAFF
D gene: .; J gene: TRBJ1-2; clone size: .; CDR3 length: 14; V gene: TRBV4-2; CDR3 DNA: TGTGCCAGCAGCCCGCGACAGGATAACTATGGCTACACCTTC; CDR3 protein: CASSPRQDNYGYTF
D gene: .; J gene: TRBJ2-1; clone size: .; CDR3 length: 12; V gene: TRBV10-2; CDR3 DNA: TGCGCCAGCAGTGAGCGGGGCTATGAGCAGTTCTTC; CDR3 protein: CASSERGYEQFF
D gene: .; J gene: TRBJ1-1; clone size: once; CDR3 length: 13; V gene: TRBV10-2; CDR3 DNA: TGCGCCAGCAGTGAGAGGGGAGGCACTGAAGCTTTCTTT; CDR3 protein: CASSERGGTEAFF
D gene: .; J gene: TRBJ1-2; clone size: medium-sized; CDR3 length: 15; V gene: TRBV5-8; CDR3 DNA: TGTGCCAGCAGCAAACTGGACAGCCTGGGCTATGGCTACACCTTC; CDR3 protein: CASSKLDSLGYGYTF
D gene: .; J gene: TRBJ2-5; clone size: .; CDR3 length: 17; V gene: TRBV7-5; CDR3 DNA: TGTGCCAGAAGTGACCTCACGAGGATCATCGTCGACGAGACCCAGTACTTC; CDR3 protein: CARSDLTRIIVDETQYF
D gene: .; J gene: TRBJ1-2; clone size: .; CDR3 length: 13; V gene: TRBV28; CDR3 DNA: TGTGCCAGCATGGAGAGGGTTAACTATGGCTACACCTTC; CDR3 protein: CASMERVNYGYTF
D gene: .; J gene: TRBJ1-5; clone size: few; CDR3 length: 15; V gene: TRBV27; CDR3 DNA: TGTGCCAGCGGGTATGAAAGGCGTAGCAATCAGCCCCAGCATTTT; CDR3 protein: CASGYERRSNQPQHF
D gene: .; J gene: TRBJ1-2; clone size: .; CDR3 length: 16; V gene: TRBV5-1; CDR3 DNA: TGCGCCAGCAGCTTGTGGGGAGGTGCCGGCGACTATGGCTACACCTTC; CDR3 protein: CASSLWGGAGDYGYTF
D gene: .; J gene: TRBJ2-1; clone size: .; CDR3 length: 16; V gene: TRBV28; CDR3 DNA: TGTGCCACCCTAGAGGAGGGAGGAGTTTCCTACAATGAGCAGTTCTTC; CDR3 protein: CATLEEGGVSYNEQFF
D gene: TRBD1; J gene: TRBJ2-5; clone size: .; CDR3 length: 15; V gene: TRBV5-4; CDR3 DNA: TGTGCCAGCAGCTGGGGACAGACTTTCCAAGAGACCCAGTACTTC; CDR3 protein: CASSWGQTFQETQYF
D gene: .; J gene: TRBJ2-7; clone size: few; CDR3 length: 14; V gene: TRBV5-4; CDR3 DNA: TGTGCCAGCAGCTCGGCTAAGACTAGTCCCGAGCAGTACTTC; CDR3 protein: CASSSAKTSPEQYF
D gene: .; J gene: TRBJ1-1; clone size: .; CDR3 length: 13; V gene: TRBV18; CDR3 DNA: TGTGCCAGCTCACCCACCGGGAACACTGAAGCTTTCTTT; CDR3 protein: CASSPTGNTEAFF
D gene: .; J gene: TRBJ1-1; clone size: .; CDR3 length: 13; V gene: TRBV19; CDR3 DNA: TGTGCCAGTAGACGACTGATAATGAGGGAAGCTTTCTTT; CDR3 protein: CASRRLIMREAFF
D gene: .; J gene: TRBJ1-2; clone size: .; CDR3 length: 14; V gene: TRBV28; CDR3 DNA: TGTGCCAGCCTGCAGGGTACAGCTAACTATGGCTACACCTTC; CDR3 protein: CASLQGTANYGYTF
D gene: .; J gene: TRBJ1-2; clone size: .; CDR3 length: 14; V gene: TRBV27; CDR3 DNA: TGTGCCAGCAGTTTAAGGGCAGAAGGAGATGGCTACACCTTC; CDR3 protein: CASSLRAEGDGYTF
D gene: .; J gene: TRBJ2-1; clone size: .; CDR3 length: 13; V gene: TRBV5-6; CDR3 DNA: TGTGCCAGCAGCCCCCGGACCGAACGGGGGCAGTTCTTC; CDR3 protein: CASSPRTERGQFF
D gene: .; J gene: TRBJ2-1; clone size: .; CDR3 length: 14; V gene: TRBV6-1; CDR3 DNA: TGTGCCAGCGTAGACACATACTCCTACAATGAGCAGTTCTTC; CDR3 protein: CASVDTYSYNEQFF
D gene: TRBD1; J gene: TRBJ1-1; clone size: .; CDR3 length: 14; V gene: TRBV11-3; CDR3 DNA: TGTGCCAGCAGCCCGGGACAGGGGTACACTGAAGCTTTCTTT; CDR3 protein: CASSPGQGYTEAFF
D gene: TRBD2; J gene: TRBJ2-5; clone size: .; CDR3 length: 15; V gene: TRBV29-1; CDR3 DNA: TGCAGCGTCGCGGGGGAGGCAGGTGTCGGGGAGACCCAGTACTTC; CDR3 protein: CSVAGEAGVGETQYF
D gene: .; J gene: TRBJ1-1; clone size: .; CDR3 length: 14; V gene: TRBV5-1; CDR3 DNA: TGCGCCAGCTCAGAGGGTGGGGGGAACACTGAAGCTTTCTTT; CDR3 protein: CASSEGGGNTEAFF
D gene: TRBD2; J gene: TRBJ2-7; clone size: .; CDR3 length: 16; V gene: TRBV5-6; CDR3 DNA: TGTGCCAGCAGCTTGGGCGGGGCTAGCGGGGTCTACGAGCAGTACTTC; CDR3 protein: CASSLGGASGVYEQYF